One sample yielded the 6 T cell receptor beta chains listed below, sequenced in a study of cytomegalovirus exposure and HLA in healthy donors (dated by TCRdb to the late 2010s). Library method: the immunoSEQ multiplex PCR assay. A mixture of 60 forward primers for TCR Vbeta segments and 13 reverse primers for TCR Jbeta segments was used in the multiplex PCR. Drawn from immuneACCESS, this table holds only the in-frame rearrangements with V and J called that TCRdb kept. Clones are partly lost; checked studies trace under half to an unresolved V gene and leave the rest unexplained. This sample gives more than 85,000 clones in total; 75% to 85% of them show up just once. Of the sample, about 5.9% falls within the top ten clones. The sequenced sample was PBMCs. These receptors all come from a man younger than 30 in good health and CMV-seronegative.

A few counts support this clone. This chain links TRBV9 with TRBJ2-3, with TRBD2 as a possible D gene (5 bases). CDR1 and CDR2 from the germline V gene are SGDLS and YYNGEE. The CDR3 spans 15 residues. V lost 4 bases, J lost 3 bases, and 15 bases lay in between. The CDR3 nucleotides read TGTGCCAGCAGCACGCAGAGGGTAGGAACAGATACGCAGTATTTT. Translation gives CASSTQRVGTDTQYF.

CDR3 in DNA: TGTGCCAGCAGCTTAGGGACTGGGACCTATGGCTACACCTTC. It specifies CASSLGTGTYGYTF. The chain carries TRBV5-4 and TRBJ1-2, with a tentative D call TRBD1 (5 bases). With 2 bases removed from V and 4 bases from J, the gap between germline ends came to 12 bases. CDR3 length: 14 residues. Germline V gives CDR1 SGHNT, CDR2 YYREEE (reference sequence).

This chain connects TRBV5-4 to TRBJ2-7; TRBD2 matches at 9 bases. The CDR3 extends over 15 amino acids. V was clipped by 4 bases and J by 6 bases; unmatched bases: 11. From germline, CDR1 is SGHNT and CDR2 YYREEE (reference sequence). The CDR3 nucleotides are TGTGCCAGCAGCCTCCGGACCGCGGGAGGGGGCGAGCAGTACTTC. It specifies CASSLRTAGGGEQYF. Based on the CDR3 plus reference TRBV5-4 and TRBJ2-7, the full variable domain is ETGVTQSPTHLIKTRGQQVTLRCSSQSGHNTVSWYQQALGQGPQFIFQYYREEENGRGNFPPRFSGLQFPNYSSELNVNALELDDSALYLCASSLRTAGGGEQYFGPGTRLTVT.

This chain connects TRBV18 to TRBJ2-1; D is unresolved. This CDR3 contains 14 residues. V was shortened by 2 bases and J by 8 bases, with 13 bases between the two germline ends. Germline values: CDR1 KGHSH, CDR2 LQKENI. CDR3 sequence: CASSPIVSGDEQFF. The CDR3 region has the DNA TGTGCCAGCTCACCAATTGTCTCCGGAGATGAGCAGTTCTTC.

Here the CDR3 reads CASSPPWGRNTEAFF. CDR3 DNA sequence: TGTGCCAGCAGCCCTCCCTGGGGGCGGAACACTGAAGCTTTCTTT. This chain uses TRBV28 with TRBJ1-1; TRBD1 might be the D (6 bases). With 6 bases removed from V and 1 base from J, the gap between germline ends came to 15 bases. The CDR3 contains 15 residues. Germline lookup yields CDR1 MDHEN and CDR2 SYDVKM.

The chain joins TRBV7-9 to TRBJ2-7, with 10 bases that match TRBD1. V lost 5 bases and J lost 0; bases outside the gene matches: 10. Germline values: CDR1 SEHNR, CDR2 FQNEAQ (reference sequence). The CDR3 covers 17 residues. The DNA of the CDR3 is TGTGCCAGCAGCCTGACCGGACAGGGGGAAATCTCCTACGAGCAGTACTTC. This codes for CASSLTGQGEISYEQYF. The full variable domain, in which reference TRBV7-9 and TRBJ2-7 provide the parts outside the CDR3, is DTGVSQNPRHKITKRGQNVTFRCDPISEHNRLYWYRQTLGQGPEFLTYFQNEAQLEKSRLLSDRFSAERPKGSFSTLEIQRTEQGDSAMYLCASSLTGQGEISYEQYFGPGTRLTVT.